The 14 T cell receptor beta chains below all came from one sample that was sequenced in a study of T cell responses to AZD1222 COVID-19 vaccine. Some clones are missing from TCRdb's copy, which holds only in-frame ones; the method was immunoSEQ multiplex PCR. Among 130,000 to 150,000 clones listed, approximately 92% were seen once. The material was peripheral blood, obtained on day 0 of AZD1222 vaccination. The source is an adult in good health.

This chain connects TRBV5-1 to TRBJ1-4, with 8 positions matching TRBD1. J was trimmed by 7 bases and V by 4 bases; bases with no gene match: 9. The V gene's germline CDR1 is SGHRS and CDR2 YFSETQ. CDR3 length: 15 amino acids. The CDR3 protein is CASSSTGTGFEKLFF. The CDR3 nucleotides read TGCGCCAGCAGCAGCACCGGGACAGGTTTTGAAAAACTGTTTTTT.

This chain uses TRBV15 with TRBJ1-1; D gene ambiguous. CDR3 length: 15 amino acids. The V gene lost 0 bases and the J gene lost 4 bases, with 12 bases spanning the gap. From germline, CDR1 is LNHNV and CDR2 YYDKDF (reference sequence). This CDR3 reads CATSRDRRYGTEAFF. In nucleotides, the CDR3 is TGTGCCACCAGCAGAGATCGGAGGTACGGCACTGAAGCTTTCTTT.

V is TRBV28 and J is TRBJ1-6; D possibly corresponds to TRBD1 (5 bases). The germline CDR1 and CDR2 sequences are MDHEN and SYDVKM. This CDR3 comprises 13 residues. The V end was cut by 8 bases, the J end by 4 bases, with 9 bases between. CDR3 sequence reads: CASRGGYNSPLHF. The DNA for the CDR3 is TGTGCCAGCCGGGGGGGTTATAATTCACCCCTCCACTTT.

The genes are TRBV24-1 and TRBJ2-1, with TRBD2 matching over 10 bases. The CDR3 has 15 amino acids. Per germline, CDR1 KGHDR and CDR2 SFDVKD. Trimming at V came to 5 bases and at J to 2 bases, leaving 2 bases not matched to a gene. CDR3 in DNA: TGTGCCACCAGTGGGACTAGCGGAGCCTACAATGAGCAGTTCTTC. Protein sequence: CATSGTSGAYNEQFF.

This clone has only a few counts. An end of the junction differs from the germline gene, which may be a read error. Written as DNA, the CDR3 is TGTGCCAGCAGTTTATCGCCAGGGGGCTCCCACGAGCAGTACTTC. It is translated as CASSLSPGGSHEQYF. The rearrangement uses TRBV27 and TRBJ2-7; 8 bases align to TRBD1. Per germline, CDR1 MNHEY and CDR2 SMNVEV (reference sequence). There are 15 residues in the CDR3.

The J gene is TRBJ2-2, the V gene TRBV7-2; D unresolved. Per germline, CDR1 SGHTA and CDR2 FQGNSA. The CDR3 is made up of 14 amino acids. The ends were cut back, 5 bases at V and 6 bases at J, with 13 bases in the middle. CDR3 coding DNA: TGTGCCAGCAGCCCAACCGTAGCCCCCGGGGAGCTGTTTTTT. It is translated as CASSPTVAPGELFF.

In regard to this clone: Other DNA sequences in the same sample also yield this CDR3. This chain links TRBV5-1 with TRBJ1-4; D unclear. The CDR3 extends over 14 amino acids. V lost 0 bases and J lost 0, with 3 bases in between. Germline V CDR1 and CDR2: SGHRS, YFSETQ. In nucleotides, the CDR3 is TGCGCCAGCAGCTTGGGAGCAACTAATGAAAAACTGTTTTTT. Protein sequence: CASSLGATNEKLFF.

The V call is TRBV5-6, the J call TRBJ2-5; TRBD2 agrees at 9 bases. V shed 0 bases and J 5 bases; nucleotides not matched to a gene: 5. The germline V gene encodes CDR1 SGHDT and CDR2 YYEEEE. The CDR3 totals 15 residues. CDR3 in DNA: TGTGCCAGCAGCTTGGTCGGACTAGCGAGGGAGACCCAGTACTTC. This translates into CASSLVGLARETQYF.

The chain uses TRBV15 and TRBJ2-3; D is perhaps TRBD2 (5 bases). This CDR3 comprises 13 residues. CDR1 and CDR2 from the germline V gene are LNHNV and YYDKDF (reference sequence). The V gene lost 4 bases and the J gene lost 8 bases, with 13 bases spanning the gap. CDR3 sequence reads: CATSTTSRGTQYF. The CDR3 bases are TGTGCCACCAGCACTACTAGTCGGGGTACGCAGTATTTT. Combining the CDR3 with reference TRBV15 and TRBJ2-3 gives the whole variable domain DAMVIQNPRYQVTQFGKPVTLSCSQTLNHNVMYWYQQKSSQAPKLLFHYYDKDFNNEADTPDNFQSRRPNTSFCFLDIRSPGLGDTAMYLCATSTTSRGTQYFGPGTRLTVL.

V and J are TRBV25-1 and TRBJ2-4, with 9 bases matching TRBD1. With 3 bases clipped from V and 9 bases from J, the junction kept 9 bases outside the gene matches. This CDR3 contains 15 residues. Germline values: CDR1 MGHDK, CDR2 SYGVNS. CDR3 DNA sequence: TGTGCCAGCAGTGATTTGACTACAGGGGGCGGCATTCAGTACTTC. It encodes CASSDLTTGGGIQYF.

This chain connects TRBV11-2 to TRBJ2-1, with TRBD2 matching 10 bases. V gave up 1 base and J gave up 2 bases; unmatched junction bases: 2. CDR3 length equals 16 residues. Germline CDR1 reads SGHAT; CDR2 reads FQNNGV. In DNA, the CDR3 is TGTGCCAGCAGCTTAGCAGCGGGAGGGCCCTACAATGAGCAGTTCTTC. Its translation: CASSLAAGGPYNEQFF.

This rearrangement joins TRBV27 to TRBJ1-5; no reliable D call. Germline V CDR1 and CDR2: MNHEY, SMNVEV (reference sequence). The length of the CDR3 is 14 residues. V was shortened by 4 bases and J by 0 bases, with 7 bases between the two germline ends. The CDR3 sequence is CASSSQFSNQPQHF. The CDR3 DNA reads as TGTGCCAGCAGTTCCCAATTTAGCAATCAGCCCCAGCATTTT.

For the CDR3, the DNA is TGTGCCAGCAGCCTAGGCCTCGGCGACGAGCAGTACTTC. Encoded protein: CASSLGLGDEQYF. The chain uses TRBV3-1 (or the pseudogene TRBV3-2) and TRBJ2-7; D ambiguous. V lost 4 bases and J 5 bases, leaving 12 bases between the germline ends. This CDR3 is 13 amino acids long. CDR1 is LGHDT and CDR2 is YNNKEL in the germline V gene (reference sequence).

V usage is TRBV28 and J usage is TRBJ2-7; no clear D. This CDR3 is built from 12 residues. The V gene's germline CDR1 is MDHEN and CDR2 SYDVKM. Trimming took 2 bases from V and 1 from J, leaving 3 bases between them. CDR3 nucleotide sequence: TGTGCCAGCAGTTTAAGTTCCTACGAGCAGTACTTC. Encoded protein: CASSLSSYEQYF.